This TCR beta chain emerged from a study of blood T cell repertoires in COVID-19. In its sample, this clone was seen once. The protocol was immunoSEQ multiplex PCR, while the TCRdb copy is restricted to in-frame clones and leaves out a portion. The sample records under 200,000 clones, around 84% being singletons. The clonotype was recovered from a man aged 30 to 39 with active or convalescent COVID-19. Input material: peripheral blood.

The CDR3 DNA sequence: TGTGCCAGCAGTGCTAGTGGGACAGGGAATCCAGCTGGCTACACCTTC. This sequence encodes CASSASGTGNPAGYTF. The chain joins TRBV6-1 to TRBJ1-2; 9 bases line up with TRBD1. Trimming removed 4 bases from V and 7 bases from J; junction bases left unmatched: 13. The CDR3 is made up of 16 amino acids. Germline loops: CDR1 MNHNS, CDR2 SASEGT.